The 3 T cell receptor beta chains below all came from one sample that was sequenced in a study of cytomegalovirus exposure and HLA in healthy donors. The PCR used 60 Vbeta and 13 Jbeta primers. Produced via immunoSEQ multiplex PCR; TCRdb's table is partial and in-frame only. The table lists approximately 100,000 clones, roughly 10% of them singletons, with about 4.7% in the top ten. Specimen: PBMCs. The receptors derive from a man aged 50 to 59 in good health and CMV-seropositive.

This clone was seen more than once but under ten times. This rearrangement joins TRBV5-1 to TRBJ2-3, with 11 bases aligning to TRBD1. V gave up 3 bases and J gave up 6 bases; unmatched junction bases: 6. The length of the CDR3 is 15 residues. Germline V gene data show CDR1 as SGHRS and CDR2 as YFSETQ. CDR3 amino acids: CASSSGQGVKDTQYF. The CDR3 DNA reads as TGCGCCAGCAGCTCGGGACAGGGGGTGAAGGATACGCAGTATTTT.

This clone has more than one count but fewer than ten. The chain recombines TRBV10-3 with TRBJ1-5; D unresolved. The V gene's germline CDR1 is ENHRY and CDR2 SYGVKD. The CDR3 loop spans 15 amino acids. Trimming removed 2 bases at V and 2 bases at J, with 10 bases between. The CDR3 nucleotides read TGTGCCATCAGTGAGGCCGGGAATGGCAATCAGCCCCAGCATTTT. As protein: CAISEAGNGNQPQHF.

The chain couples TRBV5-8 to TRBJ2-3; no clear D. The CDR3 contains 14 residues. Germline V gene data show CDR1 as SGHTS and CDR2 as YDEGEE. Trimming cost V 4 bases and J 4 bases, with 13 bases left between them. DNA for the CDR3: TGTGCCAGCAGCCCCCTTGGAAGCGCAGATACGCAGTATTTT. Translated: CASSPLGSADTQYF. The whole variable domain, remainder taken from reference TRBV5-8 and TRBJ2-3, is EAGVTQSPTHLIKTRGQQATLRCSPISGHTSVYWYQQALGLGLQFLLWYDEGEERNRGNFPPRFSGRQFPNYSSELNVNALELEDSALYLCASSPLGSADTQYFGPGTRLTVL.